The 25 T cell receptor beta chains listed next were all sequenced from one sample in a study of cytomegalovirus exposure and HLA in healthy donors. The PCR had 60 Vbeta and 13 Jbeta primers. TCRdb's table, derived via immunoSEQ multiplex PCR, lists solely in-frame clones and lacks some. This sample contains tens of thousands of clones. The sequenced sample consisted of PBMCs. These receptors came from a boy between 10 and 17 years old in good health and CMV-seronegative.

V is TRBV13 and J is TRBJ1-2; the D is unclear. The CDR3 contains 16 residues. CDR1 and CDR2 (germline): PRHDT, FYEKMQ (reference sequence). V gave up 1 base and J gave up 8 bases, with 20 bases separating them. CDR3 nucleotides: TGTGCCAGCAGCTTAGAAGCTGCCCGGAGGGTGGTCGGCTACACCTTC. It codes for CASSLEAARRVVGYTF.

The V gene is TRBV5-4, the J gene TRBJ1-2; D is ambiguous. CDR3 length: 14 amino acids. The V end was cut by 2 bases, the J end by 8 bases, with 16 bases between. Germline CDR1 is SGHNT and CDR2 is YYREEE (reference sequence). Here the CDR3 reads CASSFSRGGGGYTF. The CDR3 region has the DNA TGTGCCAGCAGCTTTAGCCGGGGAGGAGGGGGCTACACCTTC. Looking up the rest from reference TRBV5-4 and TRBJ1-2 gives the full variable domain: ETGVTQSPTHLIKTRGQQVTLRCSSQSGHNTVSWYQQALGQGPQFIFQYYREEENGRGNFPPRFSGLQFPNYSSELNVNALELDDSALYLCASSFSRGGGGYTFGSGTRLTVV.

The V and J genes are TRBV5-4 and TRBJ2-7; D unresolved. Trimming shortened V by 0 bases and J by 1 base, and 5 bases separated the two germline ends. CDR1 is SGHNT and CDR2 is YYREEE in the germline V gene (reference sequence). The CDR3 contains 13 residues. The CDR3 DNA is TGTGCCAGCAGCTTGGGAGTTTCCTACGAGCAGTACTTC. Its protein product is CASSLGVSYEQYF.

The gene calls are TRBV2 and TRBJ1-2, with 7 bases fitting TRBD1. V dropped 8 bases and J dropped 9; count of bases not matched to a gene: 12. The CDR3 length is 13 residues. Germline CDR1 reads SNHLY; CDR2 reads FYNNEI. This CDR3 is CASGDRALGRYTF. In DNA, the CDR3 is TGTGCCAGCGGCGACAGGGCACTAGGCCGCTACACCTTC.

The J gene is TRBJ1-1, the V gene TRBV7-2; no reliable D call. Germline CDR1 SGHTA, CDR2 FQGNSA. The CDR3 length is 14 residues. Trimming pared 1 base from V and 0 bases from J, leaving 6 bases between. CDR3 region: CASSLGPVNTEAFF. The DNA for the CDR3 is TGTGCCAGCAGCTTAGGGCCAGTGAACACTGAAGCTTTCTTT.

The chain couples TRBV6-5 to TRBJ2-7; 10 bases agree with TRBD2. The CDR3 length is 15 residues. Germline-derived CDR1 and CDR2 are MNHEY and SVGAGI. The trim removed 4 bases at V and 4 bases at J, leaving 7 bases unmatched. CDR3 sequence: CASSWSTSGIYEQYF. The CDR3, as DNA: TGTGCCAGCAGTTGGTCCACTAGCGGGATTTACGAGCAGTACTTC.

This rearrangement joins TRBV5-1 to TRBJ1-3; 10 bases agree with TRBD1. CDR1 is SGHRS and CDR2 is YFSETQ in the germline V gene. The CDR3 consists of 15 residues. The junction had 5 bases not matched to a gene; V was cut back by 4 bases and J by 4 bases. CDR3 residues: CASSPRTGGGNTIYF. CDR3 nucleotide sequence: TGCGCCAGCAGCCCGAGGACAGGGGGAGGAAACACCATATATTTT. Using reference TRBV5-1 and TRBJ1-3 for the parts outside the CDR3, the full variable domain is KAGVTQTPRYLIKTRGQQVTLSCSPISGHRSVSWYQQTPGQGLQFLFEYFSETQRNKGNFPGRFSGRQFSNSRSEMNVSTLELGDSALYLCASSPRTGGGNTIYFGEGSWLTVV.

The chain carries TRBV5-1 and TRBJ2-7, with 7 nucleotides matching TRBD2. V shed 4 bases and J 5 bases; nucleotides not matched to a gene: 12. The V gene's germline CDR1 is SGHRS and CDR2 YFSETQ. The CDR3 runs to 15 residues. CDR3 protein: CASSGSGTAGDEQYF. CDR3 DNA: TGCGCCAGCAGCGGAAGCGGGACTGCCGGGGACGAGCAGTACTTC.

This clone is deemed medium-sized by its frequency. The sample carries other DNA sequences with the same CDR3. V gene TRBV27 combines with J gene TRBJ2-7; 8 nucleotides agree with TRBD1. Trimming took 2 bases from V and 7 from J; bases not matched to a gene: 10. The germline gives CDR1 MNHEY, CDR2 SMNVEV (reference sequence). CDR3 length: 15 residues. The CDR3 DNA sequence: TGTGCCAGCAGTTTAGTGTCGGGGACAGGACTTGAGCAGTACTTC. It yields the protein CASSLVSGTGLEQYF.

The chain combines TRBV7-8 with TRBJ2-7; possible D gene TRBD2, 5 bases. This CDR3 comprises 16 residues. V was shortened by 5 bases and J by 3 bases, with 20 bases between the two germline ends. In germline, CDR1 is SGHVS, CDR2 FQNEAQ. CDR3 loop: CASSDRRALNHYEQYF. The CDR3, as DNA: TGTGCCAGCAGCGATCGGCGGGCCCTTAACCACTACGAGCAGTACTTC.

The chain uses TRBV10-2 and TRBJ1-5; a weak D match, TRBD1 (6 bases). The CDR3 has 16 amino acids. Germline V gene sequence: CDR1 WSHSY, CDR2 SAAADI. The V and J ends lost 1 base and 5 bases respectively, with 15 bases between them. The CDR3 spells CASSEWDKERDQPQHF. The CDR3 bases are TGCGCCAGCAGTGAGTGGGACAAAGAACGGGATCAGCCCCAGCATTTT.

The chain is built from TRBV7-2 and TRBJ1-4, with a possible D match to TRBD1 (5 bases). CDR1 SGHTA and CDR2 FQGNSA come from the germline V gene. The CDR3 runs to 18 residues. The V gene lost 5 bases and the J gene lost 7 bases, with 26 bases spanning the gap. This chain's CDR3 is CASSAITTPGPQGEKLFF. DNA for the CDR3: TGTGCCAGCAGCGCGATTACAACACCGGGCCCTCAGGGTGAAAAACTGTTTTTT.

The rearrangement uses TRBV5-4 and TRBJ1-6; TRBD1 matches at 10 bases. Germline V gene data show CDR1 as SGHNT and CDR2 as YYREEE (reference sequence). CDR3 length: 14 residues. J gave up 8 bases and V 4 bases, and 3 bases lay outside the gene matches. The CDR3 here is CASSVGQGDSPLHF. CDR3 coding DNA: TGTGCCAGCAGCGTAGGACAGGGGGATTCACCCCTCCACTTT.

The chain combines TRBV6-4 with TRBJ2-1, with 9 bases lining up with TRBD1. The germline gives CDR1 MRHNA, CDR2 SNTAGT. The CDR3 is 13 amino acids. V lost 7 bases, J lost 9 bases, and 7 bases stayed unmatched. CDR3 DNA sequence: TGTGCCAGCATGGGTACAGGGGGCACTGAGCAGTTCTTC. Its protein product is CASMGTGGTEQFF.

Remarks on this clone: Other DNA sequences from this sample encode an identical CDR3 as well. This CDR3 is CASSQLTRTSGYTF. The DNA of the CDR3 is TGTGCCAGCAGCCAACTAACCAGGACAAGTGGCTACACCTTC. V gene TRBV14 combines with J gene TRBJ1-2, with TRBD1 as a possible D gene (5 bases). The CDR3 length is 14 residues. V lost 2 bases and J 7 bases, leaving 14 bases between the germline ends. Germline V gene data show CDR1 as SGHDN and CDR2 as FVKESK.

The V call is TRBV5-1, the J call TRBJ2-7, with TRBD2 identical over 7 bases. The CDR3 is 15 amino acids. J was trimmed by 2 bases and V by 3 bases; bases with no gene match: 8. Germline V gene data show CDR1 as SGHRS and CDR2 as YFSETQ. CDR3 nucleotides: TGCGCCAGCAGCTCATCTAGCGGAACTACCTACGAGCAGTACTTC. Encoded protein: CASSSSSGTTYEQYF.

This chain links TRBV6-4 with TRBJ2-1; unclear D gene. CDR1 and CDR2 (germline): MRHNA, SNTAGT. The CDR3 is made up of 13 amino acids. V lost 3 bases to trimming and J lost 5 bases, with 8 bases between them. As DNA, the CDR3 is TGTGCCAGCAGTGAGGGCACAAACAATGAGCAGTTCTTC. This gives the protein CASSEGTNNEQFF.

The chain recombines TRBV14 with TRBJ2-5; D might be TRBD2 (5 bases). Germline values: CDR1 SGHDN, CDR2 FVKESK. Trimming stripped 2 bases from V and 4 bases from J, with 11 bases between. This CDR3 is 14 amino acids long. This CDR3 reads CASSQSGELETQYF. The CDR3 DNA reads as TGTGCCAGCAGCCAAAGTGGGGAGCTAGAGACCCAGTACTTC.

The chain combines TRBV5-5 with TRBJ2-1, with TRBD2 as a possible D gene (6 bases). This CDR3 is built from 13 residues. The germline V gene encodes CDR1 SGHKS and CDR2 YYEKEE (reference sequence). V lost 4 bases, J lost 9 bases, and 14 bases lay in between. In DNA, the CDR3 is TGTGCCAGCAGCCGTACGGGGGTCCGTGAGCAGTTCTTC. Its protein is CASSRTGVREQFF.

This rearrangement joins TRBV7-7 to TRBJ1-2; TRBD1 matches at 10 bases. The CDR3 sequence is 18 residues long. V lost 3 bases and J lost 6; bases outside the gene matches: 16. Germline-derived CDR1 and CDR2 are SSHAT and FNYEAQ (reference sequence). The CDR3 region is CASSLYRDRGRRIDGYTF. In DNA form, the CDR3 reads TGTGCCAGCAGCTTGTATAGGGACAGGGGTCGGAGAATTGATGGCTACACCTTC.

The chain links TRBV10-3 to TRBJ1-1; 7 positions agree with TRBD1. CDR3 length equals 14 residues. Trimming took 4 bases from V and 3 from J; bases not matched to a gene: 5. Germline V CDR1 and CDR2: ENHRY, SYGVKD. The chain's CDR3 is CAISAAGGYTEAFF. Here the CDR3 DNA reads TGTGCCATCAGTGCGGCAGGGGGTTACACTGAAGCTTTCTTT.

The rearrangement joins TRBV27 to TRBJ1-5; tentatively, D is TRBD1 (5 bases). Trimming took 9 bases from V and 7 from J, leaving 22 bases between them. Germline-derived CDR1 and CDR2 are MNHEY and SMNVEV (reference sequence). The CDR3 consists of 15 residues. In nucleotides, the CDR3 is TGTGCCAGTCGCCACTTGACAGTGGAAGACCAGCCCCAGCATTTT. It yields the protein CASRHLTVEDQPQHF.

The chain combines TRBV30 with TRBJ1-5; 7 positions match TRBD1. Germline V gene data show CDR1 as GTSNPN and CDR2 as SVGIG (reference sequence). The CDR3 contains 16 residues. V dropped 0 bases and J dropped 4; count of bases not matched to a gene: 9. The CDR3 is CAWSVVQGDGNQPQHF. The DNA of the CDR3 is TGTGCCTGGAGTGTGGTTCAGGGGGATGGGAATCAGCCCCAGCATTTT.

The rearrangement links TRBV7-9 to TRBJ2-7, with TRBD1 matching over 11 bases. Looked up from germline, CDR1 is SEHNR and CDR2 is FQNEAQ (reference sequence). The ends lost 5 bases at V and 3 bases at J; junction bases unmatched: 6. The CDR3 is 15 residues long. CDR3 nucleotides: TGTGCCAGCAGCCAATCGGGACAGGGGGACTACGAGCAGTACTTC. Protein product: CASSQSGQGDYEQYF.

This rearrangement joins TRBV7-9 to TRBJ1-1; the match to TRBD1 covers 7 bases. V was clipped by 5 bases and J by 3 bases; unmatched bases: 9. The CDR3 spans 15 residues. Germline loops: CDR1 SEHNR, CDR2 FQNEAQ (reference sequence). The chain's CDR3 is CASSPRQGQDTEAFF. Written as DNA, the CDR3 is TGTGCCAGCAGCCCCCGACAGGGACAAGACACTGAAGCTTTCTTT.